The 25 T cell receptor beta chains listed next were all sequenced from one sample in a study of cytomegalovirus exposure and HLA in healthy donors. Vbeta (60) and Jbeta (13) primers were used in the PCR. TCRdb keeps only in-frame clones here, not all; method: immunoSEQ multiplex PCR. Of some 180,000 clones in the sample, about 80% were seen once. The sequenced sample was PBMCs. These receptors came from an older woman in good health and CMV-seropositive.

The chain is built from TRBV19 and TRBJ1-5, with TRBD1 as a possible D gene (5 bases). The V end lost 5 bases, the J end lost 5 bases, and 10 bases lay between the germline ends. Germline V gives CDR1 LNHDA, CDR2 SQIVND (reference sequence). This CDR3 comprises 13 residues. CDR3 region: CASSVTAYQPQHF. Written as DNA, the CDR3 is TGTGCCAGTAGTGTGACAGCCTATCAGCCCCAGCATTTT.

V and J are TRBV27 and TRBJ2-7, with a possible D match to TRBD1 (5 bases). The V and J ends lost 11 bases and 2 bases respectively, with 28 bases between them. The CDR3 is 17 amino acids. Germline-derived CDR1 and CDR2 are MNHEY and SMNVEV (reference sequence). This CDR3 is CAGPRQKPTLRPYEQYF. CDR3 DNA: TGTGCCGGCCCGAGACAGAAACCGACCCTACGACCCTACGAGCAGTACTTC.

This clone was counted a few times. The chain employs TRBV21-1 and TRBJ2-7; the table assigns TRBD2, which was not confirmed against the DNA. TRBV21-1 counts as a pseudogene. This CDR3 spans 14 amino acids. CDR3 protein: CASRQTGGPYEQYF. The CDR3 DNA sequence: TGTGCCAGCAGACAGACGGGGGGCCCCTACGAGCAGTACTTC.

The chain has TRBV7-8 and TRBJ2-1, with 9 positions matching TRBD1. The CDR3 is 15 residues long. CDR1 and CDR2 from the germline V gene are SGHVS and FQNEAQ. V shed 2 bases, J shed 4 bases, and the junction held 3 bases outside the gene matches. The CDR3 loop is CASSLTGGLYNEQFF. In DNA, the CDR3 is TGTGCCAGCAGCTTAACAGGGGGCCTATACAATGAGCAGTTCTTC. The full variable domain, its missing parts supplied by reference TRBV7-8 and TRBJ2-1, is GAGVSQSPRYKVAKRGQDVALRCDPISGHVSLFWYQQALGQGPEFLTYFQNEAQLDKSGLPSDRFFAERPEGSVSTLKIQRTQQEDSAVYLCASSLTGGLYNEQFFGPGTRLTVL.

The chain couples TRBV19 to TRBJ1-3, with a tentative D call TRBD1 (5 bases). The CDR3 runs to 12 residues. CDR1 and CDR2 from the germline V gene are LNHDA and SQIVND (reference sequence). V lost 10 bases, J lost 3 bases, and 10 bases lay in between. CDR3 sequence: CATVGLGNTIYF. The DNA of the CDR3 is TGTGCCACCGTGGGGCTTGGAAACACCATATATTTT.

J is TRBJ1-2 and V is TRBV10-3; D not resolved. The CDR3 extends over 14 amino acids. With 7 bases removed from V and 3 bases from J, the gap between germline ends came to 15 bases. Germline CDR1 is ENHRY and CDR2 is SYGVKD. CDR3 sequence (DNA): TGTGCCATCACCCCGACAATGAGGGACTATGGCTACACCTTC. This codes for CAITPTMRDYGYTF.

The DNA of the CDR3 is TGTGCCATCAGTGAGGGGACAGGGGGCTATAGGGGCAATCAGCCCCAGCATTTT. Translation: CAISEGTGGYRGNQPQHF. The J gene is TRBJ1-5, the V gene TRBV10-3; 12 nucleotides align to TRBD1. The V segment lost 2 bases and the J segment 2 bases; nucleotides outside the gene matches: 7. Per the germline V gene, CDR1 is ENHRY and CDR2 is SYGVKD. The CDR3 loop spans 18 amino acids.

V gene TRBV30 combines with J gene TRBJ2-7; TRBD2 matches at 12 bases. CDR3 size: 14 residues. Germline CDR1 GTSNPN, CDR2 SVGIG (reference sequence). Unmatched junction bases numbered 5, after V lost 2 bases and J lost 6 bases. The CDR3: CAWSTGLAGREQYF. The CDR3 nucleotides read TGTGCCTGGAGTACCGGACTAGCGGGACGCGAGCAGTACTTC.

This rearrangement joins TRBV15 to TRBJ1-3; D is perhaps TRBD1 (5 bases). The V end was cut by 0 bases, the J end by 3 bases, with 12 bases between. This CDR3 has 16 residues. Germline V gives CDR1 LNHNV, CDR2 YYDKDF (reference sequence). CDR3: CATSREGHSVGNTIYF. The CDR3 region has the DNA TGTGCCACCAGCAGAGAGGGGCACTCCGTTGGAAACACCATATATTTT.

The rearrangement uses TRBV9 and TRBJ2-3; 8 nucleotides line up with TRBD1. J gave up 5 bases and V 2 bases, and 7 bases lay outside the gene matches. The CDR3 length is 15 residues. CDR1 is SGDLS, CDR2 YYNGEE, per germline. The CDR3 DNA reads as TGTGCCAGCAGCGTCGACAGGGGCACAATAGATACGCAGTATTTT. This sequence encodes CASSVDRGTIDTQYF.

As DNA, the CDR3 is TGTGCCAGCAGCTGGGACAATGGAAATGAGCAGTTCTTC. Amino acid sequence: CASSWDNGNEQFF. This chain connects TRBV5-4 to TRBJ2-1; maybe TRBD1 (6 bases). Germline-derived CDR1 and CDR2 are SGHNT and YYREEE (reference sequence). With 3 bases removed from V and 7 bases from J, the gap between germline ends came to 11 bases. There are 13 residues in the CDR3.

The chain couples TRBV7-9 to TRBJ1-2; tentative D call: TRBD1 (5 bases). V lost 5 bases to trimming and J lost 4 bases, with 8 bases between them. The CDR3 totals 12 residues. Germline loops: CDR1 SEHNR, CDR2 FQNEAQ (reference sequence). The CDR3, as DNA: TGTGCCAGCAGCAGTGACAGCTATGGCTACACCTTC. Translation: CASSSDSYGYTF.

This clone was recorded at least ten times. CDR3 loop: CASSSPGHWNTEAFF. CDR3 nucleotide sequence: TGTGCCAGTAGTTCACCGGGACACTGGAACACTGAAGCTTTCTTT. The V and J genes are TRBV19 and TRBJ1-1; possibly TRBD1 for D (6 bases). With 5 bases removed from V and 1 base from J, the gap between germline ends came to 14 bases. From germline, CDR1 is LNHDA and CDR2 SQIVND (reference sequence). The CDR3 extends over 15 amino acids.

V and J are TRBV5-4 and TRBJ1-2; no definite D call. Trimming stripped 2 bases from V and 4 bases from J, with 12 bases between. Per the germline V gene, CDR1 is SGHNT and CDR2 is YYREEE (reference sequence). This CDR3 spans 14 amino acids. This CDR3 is CASSFGVGSYGYTF. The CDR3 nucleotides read TGTGCCAGCAGCTTCGGGGTCGGGAGCTATGGCTACACCTTC.

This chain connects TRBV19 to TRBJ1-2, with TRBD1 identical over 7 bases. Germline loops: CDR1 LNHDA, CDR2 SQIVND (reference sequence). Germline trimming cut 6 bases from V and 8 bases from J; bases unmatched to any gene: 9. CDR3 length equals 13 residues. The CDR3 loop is CASSPDRAGGYTF. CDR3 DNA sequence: TGTGCCAGTAGCCCTGACAGGGCAGGAGGCTACACCTTC.

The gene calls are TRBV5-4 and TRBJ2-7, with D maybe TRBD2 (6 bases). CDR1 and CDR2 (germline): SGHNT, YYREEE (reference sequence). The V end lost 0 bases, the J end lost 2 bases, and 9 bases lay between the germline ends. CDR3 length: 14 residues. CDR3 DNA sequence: TGTGCCAGCAGCTTGGCCGGGAGCCCCTACGAGCAGTACTTC. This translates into CASSLAGSPYEQYF. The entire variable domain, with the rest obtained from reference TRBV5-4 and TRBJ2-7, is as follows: ETGVTQSPTHLIKTRGQQVTLRCSSQSGHNTVSWYQQALGQGPQFIFQYYREEENGRGNFPPRFSGLQFPNYSSELNVNALELDDSALYLCASSLAGSPYEQYFGPGTRLTVT.

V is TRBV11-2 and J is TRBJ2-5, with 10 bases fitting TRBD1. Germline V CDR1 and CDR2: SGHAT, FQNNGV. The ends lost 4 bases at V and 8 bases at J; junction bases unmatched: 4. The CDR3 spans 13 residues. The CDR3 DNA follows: TGTGCCAGCAGCTACGGGGACAGGGGTACCCAGTACTTC. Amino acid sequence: CASSYGDRGTQYF. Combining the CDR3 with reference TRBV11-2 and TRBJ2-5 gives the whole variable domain EAGVAQSPRYKIIEKRQSVAFWCNPISGHATLYWYQQILGQGPKLLIQFQNNGVVDDSQLPKDRFSAERLKGVDSTLKIQPAKLEDSAVYLCASSYGDRGTQYFGPGTRLLVL.

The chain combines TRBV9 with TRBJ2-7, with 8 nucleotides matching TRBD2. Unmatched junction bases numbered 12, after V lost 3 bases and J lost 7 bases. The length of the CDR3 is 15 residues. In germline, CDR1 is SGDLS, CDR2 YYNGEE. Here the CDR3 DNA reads TGTGCCAGCAGCGAAACCAGCGGGGGCCTAAGGGAGCAGTACTTC. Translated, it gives CASSETSGGLREQYF.

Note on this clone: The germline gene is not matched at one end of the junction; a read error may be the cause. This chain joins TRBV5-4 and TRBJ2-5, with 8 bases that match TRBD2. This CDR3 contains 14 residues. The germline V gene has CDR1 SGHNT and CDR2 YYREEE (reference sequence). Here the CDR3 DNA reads TGTGCCAGCAGCCCGGGGGGGCGGCAAGAGGCCCAGTACTTC. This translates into CASSPGGRQEAQYF.

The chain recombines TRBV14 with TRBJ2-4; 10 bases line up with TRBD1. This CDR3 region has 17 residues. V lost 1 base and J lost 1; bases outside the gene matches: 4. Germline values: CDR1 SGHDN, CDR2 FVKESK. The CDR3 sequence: CASSQGRQGAAKNIQYF. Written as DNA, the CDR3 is TGTGCCAGCAGCCAAGGGAGACAGGGGGCGGCCAAAAACATTCAGTACTTC.

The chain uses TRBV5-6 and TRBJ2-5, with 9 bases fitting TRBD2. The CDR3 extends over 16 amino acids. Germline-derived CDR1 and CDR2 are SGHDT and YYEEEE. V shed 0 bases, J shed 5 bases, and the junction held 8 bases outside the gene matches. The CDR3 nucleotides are TGTGCCAGCAGCTTGGATAGCGGGAGACATGAGGAGACCCAGTACTTC. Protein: CASSLDSGRHEETQYF.

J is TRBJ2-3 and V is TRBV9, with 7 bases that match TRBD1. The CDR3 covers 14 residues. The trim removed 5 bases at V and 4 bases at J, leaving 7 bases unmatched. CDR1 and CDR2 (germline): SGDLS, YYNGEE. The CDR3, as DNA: TGTGCCAGCAGAAAAGGGGGCAGTTCAGATACGCAGTATTTT. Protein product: CASRKGGSSDTQYF. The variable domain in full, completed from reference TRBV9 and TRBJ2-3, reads DSGVTQTPKHLITATGQRVTLRCSPRSGDLSVYWYQQSLDQGLQFLIQYYNGEERAKGNILERFSAQQFPDLHSELNLSSLELGDSALYFCASRKGGSSDTQYFGPGTRLTVL.

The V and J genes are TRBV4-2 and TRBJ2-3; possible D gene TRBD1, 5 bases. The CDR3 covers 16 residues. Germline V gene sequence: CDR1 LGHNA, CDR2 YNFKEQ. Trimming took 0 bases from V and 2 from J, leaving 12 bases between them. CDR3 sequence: CASSQDWRQITDTQYF. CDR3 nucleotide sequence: TGTGCCAGCAGCCAAGATTGGAGACAGATCACAGATACGCAGTATTTT.

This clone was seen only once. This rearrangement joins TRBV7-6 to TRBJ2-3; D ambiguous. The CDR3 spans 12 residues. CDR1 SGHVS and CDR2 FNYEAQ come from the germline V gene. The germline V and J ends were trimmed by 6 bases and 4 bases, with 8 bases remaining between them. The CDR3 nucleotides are TGTGCCAGCAGTGGGCCCTCAGATACGCAGTATTTT. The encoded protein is CASSGPSDTQYF. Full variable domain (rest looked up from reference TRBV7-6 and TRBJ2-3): GAGVSQSPRYKVTKRGQDVALRCDPISGHVSLYWYRQALGQGPEFLTYFNYEAQQDKSGLPNDRFSAERPEGSISTLTIQRTEQRDSAMYRCASSGPSDTQYFGPGTRLTVL.

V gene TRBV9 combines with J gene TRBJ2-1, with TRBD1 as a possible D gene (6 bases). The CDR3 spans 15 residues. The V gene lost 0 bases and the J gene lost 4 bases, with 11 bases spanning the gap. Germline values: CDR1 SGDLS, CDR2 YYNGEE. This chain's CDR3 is CASSVERGGYNEQFF. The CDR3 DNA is TGTGCCAGCAGCGTAGAACGAGGGGGATACAATGAGCAGTTCTTC.